Below are 19 T cell receptor beta chains sequenced from a single sample in a study of quantifying T cell responses using KT2 cells. About the study: TCR alpha and beta constant-region primers primed reverse transcription of RNA.

The cDNA 3' end received a ligated oligonucleotide with a UMI. The first PCR ran approximately 4 cycles with an equimolar RC1.1 and RC1.2 beta primer mix. Via MiXCR, TCRdb re-called the UMI-ligation and nested PCR reads, giving one row per CDR3 protein. In the table there are 40,000 to 50,000 distinct CDR3 sequences, 15% to 20% of which are singletons. Sequencing was done on a sample of PBMCs spiked with cells of the T cell clone KT2. These receptors all come from a human donor.

The genes are TRBV12-3 or TRBV12-4 and TRBJ2-3; no reliable D call. The germline V and J ends were trimmed by 6 bases and 6 bases, with 10 bases remaining between them. The CDR3 loop spans 12 amino acids. The CDR3 is CASRAHSDTQYF. CDR3 DNA: TGTGCCAGCAGGGCCCACTCGGATACGCAGTATTTT.

This clonotype was recorded many times. This chain uses TRBV20-1 with TRBJ2-3; the D gene is possibly TRBD2 (6 bases). The CDR3 covers 13 residues. V shed 6 bases and J shed 3 bases, with 13 bases lying between them. CDR1 is DFQATT and CDR2 is SNEGSKA in the germline V gene (reference sequence). The CDR3 coding sequence is TGCAGTGCAGAGATAGCGGCGACAGATACGCAGTATTTT. As protein: CSAEIAATDTQYF.

The chain uses TRBV5-1 and TRBJ2-3; D is ambiguous. V was shortened by 0 bases and J by 0 bases, with 11 bases between the two germline ends. Germline V gives CDR1 SGHRS, CDR2 YFSETQ. This CDR3 comprises 16 residues. The CDR3 is CASSLEGRLSTDTQYF. The CDR3 DNA reads as TGCGCCAGCAGCTTGGAGGGCCGCTTGAGCACAGATACGCAGTATTTT.

This sequence joins TRBV7-2 and TRBJ2-5, with D possibly being TRBD1 (6 bases). This CDR3 is built from 14 residues. Looked up from germline, CDR1 is SGHTA and CDR2 is FQGNSA. The ends were cut back, 3 bases at V and 4 bases at J, with 12 bases in the middle. In nucleotides, the CDR3 is TGTGCCAGCAGCTTCGCCCAGGGGCGAGAGACCCAGTACTTC. This translates into CASSFAQGRETQYF.

In its sample, this clonotype was seen many times. The chain has TRBV6-5 and TRBJ1-2; 7 bases are a match to TRBD1. V was pared by 5 bases and J by 4 bases, with 10 bases of the junction left unmatched. The germline CDR1 and CDR2 sequences are MNHEY and SVGAGI. The CDR3 is 15 amino acids. CDR3 nucleotides: TGTGCCAGCAGTCCCTCATCACAGGGGCCCTATGGCTACACCTTC. This codes for CASSPSSQGPYGYTF.

This clonotype was detected a few times. The rearrangement uses TRBV20-1 and TRBJ2-7, with 9 bases aligning to TRBD1. V dropped 4 bases and J dropped 4; count of bases not matched to a gene: 11. The CDR3 covers 15 residues. From germline, CDR1 is DFQATT and CDR2 SNEGSKA (reference sequence). CDR3 DNA sequence: TGCAGTGCTAACTCCATAGGACAGGGGTTATACGAGCAGTACTTC. This gives the protein CSANSIGQGLYEQYF.

Remarks on this clonotype: A much larger clone is a single base away; this may be a read error. The chain uses TRBV9 and TRBJ2-1, with D perhaps matching TRBD1 (5 bases). Germline V gene data show CDR1 as SGDLS and CDR2 as YYNGEE. V was pared by 2 bases and J by 6 bases, with 15 bases between. The CDR3 extends over 15 amino acids. As DNA, the CDR3 is TGTGCCAGCAGCGTCGCAGGGTTCGATTGCAATGAGCAGTTCTTC. Translation gives CASSVAGFDCNEQFF.

Here the CDR3 reads CASSPLNLAGVGGNEQFF. The DNA for the CDR3 is TGTGCCAGCTCTCCCCTTAACCTAGCGGGAGTTGGTGGCAATGAGCAGTTCTTC. The gene calls are TRBV12-3 or TRBV12-4 and TRBJ2-1, with 10 bases aligning to TRBD2. With 8 bases clipped from V and 6 bases from J, the junction kept 19 bases outside the gene matches. The CDR3 has 18 amino acids.

This clonotype was observed a few times. The rearrangement uses TRBV18 and TRBJ2-3; D not certain. V lost 3 bases and J lost 2, with 6 bases in between. The CDR3 is 13 residues long. Per germline, CDR1 KGHSH and CDR2 LQKENI. DNA for the CDR3: TGTGCCAGCTCACCCCTTCCCACAGATACGCAGTATTTT. It specifies CASSPLPTDTQYF. Filled out from reference TRBV18 and TRBJ2-3, the complete variable domain reads NAGVMQNPRHLVRRRGQEARLRCSPMKGHSHVYWYRQLPEEGLKFMVYLQKENIIDESGMPKERFSAEFPKEGPSILRIQQVVRGDSAAYFCASSPLPTDTQYFGPGTRLTVL.

The V call is TRBV25-1, the J call TRBJ1-1; no reliable D call. This CDR3 has 13 residues. The V end lost 3 bases, the J end lost 7 bases, and 12 bases lay between the germline ends. Germline V gene data show CDR1 as MGHDK and CDR2 as SYGVNS. The CDR3 sequence: CASSDSGMGEAFF. DNA for the CDR3: TGTGCCAGCAGTGACAGTGGTATGGGTGAAGCTTTCTTT.

This clonotype was counted ten times or more. CDR3 DNA sequence: TGTGCCAGCAGTTACCAAGGGGACACTGAAGCTTTCTTT. The encoded protein is CASSYQGDTEAFF. The genes are TRBV6-5 and TRBJ1-1, with TRBD1 as a possible D gene (5 bases). V was cut by 2 bases and J by 3 bases, with 7 bases left in between. This CDR3 region has 13 residues. Germline CDR1 reads MNHEY; CDR2 reads SVGAGI.

The chain recombines TRBV20-1 with TRBJ2-5, with a weak D call TRBD1 (7 bases). CDR1 and CDR2 (germline): DFQATT, SNEGSKA (reference sequence). CDR3 length equals 13 residues. Trimming took off 5 bases at V and 1 base at J, with 11 bases between the two ends. CDR3 in amino acids: CSAGGTVQETQYF. DNA of the CDR3: TGCAGTGCTGGAGGGACAGTCCAAGAGACCCAGTACTTC.

The chain recombines TRBV11-2 with TRBJ2-2, with D possibly called TRBD1 or TRBD2 (5 bases each). The CDR3 runs 14 residues. The germline CDR1 and CDR2 sequences are SGHAT and FQNNGV. V dropped 8 bases and J dropped 5 bases, with 15 bases sitting between them. The CDR3 protein is CASGPWGRTGELFF. The CDR3 DNA sequence: TGTGCCAGCGGCCCTTGGGGGAGAACCGGGGAGCTGTTTTTT.

This clonotype was seen a handful of times. The chain combines TRBV7-9 with TRBJ2-7; D gene ambiguous. CDR1 SEHNR and CDR2 FQNEAQ come from the germline V gene (reference sequence). The V end was cut by 1 base, the J end by 3 bases, with 4 bases between. The CDR3 length is 12 residues. The CDR3, as DNA: TGTGCCAGCAGCTTAGTCGGCTACGAGCAGTACTTC. Its protein is CASSLVGYEQYF.

This clonotype turned up a few times. The CDR3, as DNA: TGCGCCAGCAGCGATACGTCCGTACAACTGAACACTGAAGCTTTCTTT. Protein sequence: CASSDTSVQLNTEAFF. J is TRBJ1-1 and V is TRBV4-3; D gene uncertain. CDR1 and CDR2 from the germline V gene are LGHNA and YSLEER. This CDR3 region has 16 residues. V lost 5 bases, J lost 0 bases, and 16 bases lay in between.

The chain links TRBV14 to TRBJ1-5; D gene unclear. With 0 bases removed from V and 5 bases from J, the gap between germline ends came to 5 bases. Germline CDR1 and CDR2: SGHDN and FVKESK. The CDR3 contains 13 residues. This CDR3 reads CASSQEVDQPQHF. CDR3 DNA sequence: TGTGCCAGCAGCCAAGAAGTGGATCAGCCCCAGCATTTT.

J is TRBJ1-6 and V is TRBV11-2, with no clear D. V was trimmed by 0 bases and J by 10 bases, leaving 4 bases between them. Per germline, CDR1 SGHAT and CDR2 FQNNGV. The CDR3 length is 12 residues. CDR3 DNA: TGTGCCAGCAGCTTAGATCACTCACCCCTCCACTTT. Translated: CASSLDHSPLHF. The variable domain in full, completed from reference TRBV11-2 and TRBJ1-6, reads EAGVAQSPRYKIIEKRQSVAFWCNPISGHATLYWYQQILGQGPKLLIQFQNNGVVDDSQLPKDRFSAERLKGVDSTLKIQPAKLEDSAVYLCASSLDHSPLHFGNGTRLTVT.

The chain combines TRBV11-3 with TRBJ2-3; D gene unclear. CDR3 length: 12 residues. Per germline, CDR1 SGHNT and CDR2 YENEEA. Between the trimmed V and J ends, which lost 5 bases and 1 base, there was a span of 4 bases. CDR3 nucleotides: TGTGCCAGCAGCACCCGCACAGATACGCAGTATTTT. As protein: CASSTRTDTQYF.

This clonotype turned up a few times. The CDR3 is CASSPIAGTGPYEQYF. The DNA for the CDR3 is TGTGCCAGCAGTCCAATAGCTGGGACAGGGCCCTACGAGCAGTACTTC. This chain links TRBV2 with TRBJ2-7, with 9 bases lining up with TRBD1. The ends lost 5 bases at V and 2 bases at J; junction bases unmatched: 10. The CDR3 is made up of 16 amino acids. Looked up from germline, CDR1 is SNHLY and CDR2 is FYNNEI.